The rows below give T cell receptor beta chains drawn from one sample of a study of blood T cell repertoires in COVID-19. Clones were read by immunoSEQ multiplex PCR, and TCRdb kept only the in-frame ones, dropping some. The sample has approximately 69,000 clones; more than 75% are singletons. Sequencing input: peripheral blood. These receptors were obtained from a woman over 75 with acute or convalescent COVID-19. Both conserved end residues are part of each CDR3. The order of the fields is J gene, clone size, D gene, V gene, CDR3 DNA, CDR3 protein. D genes are given only for firm matches. Rows may omit the clone size; those that give it use once, few, many or a size class.

TRBJ2-1	NA	TRBD2	TRBV7-2	TGTGCCAGCAGCTCGGTGGGACTAGCGGGATACAATGAGCAGTTCTTC	CASSSVGLAGYNEQFF
TRBJ2-4	NA	NA	TRBV10-1	TGCGCCAGCAGTGGAGTTGGAGCCAAAAACATTCAGTACTTC	CASSGVGAKNIQYF
TRBJ2-6	NA	TRBD1	TRBV3-1/TRBV3-2	TGTGCCAGCCGGGGTCGGACAGGGGGTCCCACTGGGGCCAACGTCCTGACTTTC	CASRGRTGGPTGANVLTF
TRBJ2-3	once	TRBD2	TRBV15	TGTGCCACCAGCAGAGGGACTAGCGGTGCCGATACGCAGTATTTT	CATSRGTSGADTQYF
TRBJ1-1	NA	NA	TRBV6-2/TRBV6-3	TGTGCCAGCAGCCCGACGGGGGGCGTCGTCACTGAAGCTTTCTTT	CASSPTGGVVTEAFF
TRBJ2-3	NA	NA	TRBV21-1	TGTGCCAGCAGCAAAAGGTCGGGACTAGCGGGAGAAGATACGCAGTATTTT	CASSKRSGLAGEDTQYF
TRBJ2-2	once	NA	TRBV12-1	TGTGCCAGCAGCGCCCCGGGACTAGCTTTATTCTCCGGGGAGCTGTTTTTT	CASSAPGLALFSGELFF
TRBJ1-3	NA	NA	TRBV6-5	TGTGCCAGCAGTTACGGGGGGGGCCCTGGAAACACCATATATTTT	CASSYGGGPGNTIYF
TRBJ2-7	few	NA	TRBV18	TGTGCCAGCTCACCAAGAGGGATAGACGAGCAGTACTTC	CASSPRGIDEQYF
TRBJ1-5	NA	NA	TRBV9	TGTGCCAGCAGCGTAGGTCTGGGGGGGGAGCCCCAGCATTTT	CASSVGLGGEPQHF
TRBJ2-1	once	NA	TRBV28	TGTGCCAGCAGTCCGTTCAGGGGCACGTACAATGAGCAGTTCTTC	CASSPFRGTYNEQFF
TRBJ2-7	NA	NA	TRBV11-2	TGTGCCAGCAGCTTGGGGGGATATATCTACGAGCAGTACTTC	CASSLGGYIYEQYF
TRBJ2-2	few	TRBD1	TRBV24-1	TGTGCCACCAGTGACCCAGTCCCGGGACAGGGAGCCAGCACCGGGGAGCTGTTTTTT	CATSDPVPGQGASTGELFF
TRBJ2-7	NA	TRBD2	TRBV5-1	TGCGCCAGCAGCCTGGCCGGGAGCGGGAGGGCCTACGAGCAGTACTTC	CASSLAGSGRAYEQYF
TRBJ2-7	NA	NA	TRBV2	TGTGCCAGCAGTCCCTCGGACGAGCAGTACTTC	CASSPSDEQYF
TRBJ1-1	NA	TRBD1	TRBV2	TGTGCCAGCAGTCCGCGAGGGACAGGGCTCACTGAAGCTTTCTTT	CASSPRGTGLTEAFF
TRBJ2-3	NA	TRBD2	TRBV5-4	TGTGCCAGCAGCCCCCCCGGGGGGGGCACAGATACGCAGTATTTT	CASSPPGGGTDTQYF
TRBJ2-7	NA	NA	TRBV9	TGTGCCAGCAGCGTAAAGTTCCGCGGAAAGGTGACCTACGAGCAGTACTTC	CASSVKFRGKVTYEQYF
TRBJ1-6	NA	NA	TRBV5-8	TGTGCCAGCAGCTCTGGACAGAACTATAATTCACCCCTCCACTTT	CASSSGQNYNSPLHF
TRBJ2-3	NA	NA	TRBV7-8	TGTGCCAGCAGCTTAAGTATAGCACAAGTCCACCGTACGCAGTATTTT	CASSLSIAQVHRTQYF
TRBJ2-3	once	NA	TRBV5-1	TGCGCCAGCAGCTTGGCCGGCACAGATACGCAGTATTTT	CASSLAGTDTQYF
TRBJ2-7	once	NA	TRBV5-1	TGCGCCAGCAGCTTGGTCACCTTTAGCTACGAGCAGTACTTC	CASSLVTFSYEQYF
TRBJ2-6	NA	NA	TRBV9	TGTGCCAGCAGCGTAGTGGTCGCTAGCTCTGGGGCCAACGTCCTGACTTTC	CASSVVVASSGANVLTF
TRBJ2-1	NA	NA	TRBV21-1	TGTGCCAGCTGCAGCGGGAGGGCCGGGTACAATGAGCAGTTCTTC	CASCSGRAGYNEQFF
TRBJ2-1	NA	TRBD1	TRBV5-6	TGTGCCAGCAGCTTCTGGACAGGGAGGCGCAATGAGCAGTTCTTC	CASSFWTGRRNEQFF
TRBJ2-7	NA	TRBD1	TRBV5-5	TGTGCCAGCAGCCTCCAGGGGGCGGGCTACGAGCAGTACTTC	CASSLQGAGYEQYF
TRBJ1-1	NA	TRBD1	TRBV29-1	TGCAGCGGGGGACAGGGTGAAATTGAAGCTTTCTTT	CSGGQGEIEAFF
TRBJ2-2	once	NA	TRBV2	TGTGCCAGCAGTGACAGGCCCAAGGGGGAGCTGTTTTTT	CASSDRPKGELFF
TRBJ1-5	NA	NA	TRBV2	TGTGCCAGCAGGGCCAATAGCAATCAGCCCCAGCATTTT	CASRANSNQPQHF
TRBJ1-1	NA	TRBD1	TRBV27	TGTGCCAGCACCTTGGACAGGGGAGGACACACTGAAGCTTTCTTT	CASTLDRGGHTEAFF
TRBJ2-6	NA	TRBD2	TRBV5-6	TGTGCCAGCAGCTTCCGGGGGGCTGGGGCCAACGTCCTGACTTTC	CASSFRGAGANVLTF
TRBJ2-7	NA	TRBD1	TRBV29-1	TGCAGCGTTGTAGACAGGGGAAGCTACGAGCAGTACTTC	CSVVDRGSYEQYF
TRBJ2-3	NA	TRBD1	TRBV12-5	TGTGCTAGTGGTTTGGTGCTGGGACAGGGGGCGAGATCTAGCACAGATACGCAGTATTTT	CASGLVLGQGARSSTDTQYF
TRBJ2-7	few	NA	TRBV5-6	TGTGCCAGCAGCCCTGGACAGAACGAGCAGTACTTC	CASSPGQNEQYF
TRBJ1-2	NA	NA	TRBV10-3	TGTGCCATCAGCGTTCCCACAACAGGGACCAACTATGGCTACACCTTC	CAISVPTTGTNYGYTF
TRBJ2-7	NA	NA	TRBV23-1	TGCGCCAGCAGCGAACAGGGCGGCGAGCAGTACTTC	CASSEQGGEQYF
TRBJ2-1	NA	NA	TRBV6-4	TGTGCCAGCAGCTCGTCGCGGATCAATGAGCAGTTCTTC	CASSSSRINEQFF
TRBJ2-1	NA	TRBD2	TRBV3-1/TRBV3-2	TGTGCCAGCAGCCCTCAACGGGAGACGGGGGGAAATGAGCAGTTCTTC	CASSPQRETGGNEQFF
TRBJ2-7	NA	TRBD2	TRBV11-2	TGTGCCAGCAGCTTAGTTAATATGGTGACTAGCGGGAGAGCCTACGAGCAGTACTTC	CASSLVNMVTSGRAYEQYF
TRBJ2-4	NA	NA	TRBV13	TGTGCCAGCAGCTTATGGGGCAGGAAAAACATTCAGTACTTC	CASSLWGRKNIQYF
TRBJ2-3	NA	TRBD2	TRBV5-1	TGCGCCAGCAGCACCGGACTAGCGGGGATTGGGAGCACAGATACGCAGTATTTT	CASSTGLAGIGSTDTQYF
TRBJ2-4	NA	TRBD1	TRBV15	TGTGCCACCAGCAGCGGGACAGGGGGTAACATTCAGTACTTC	CATSSGTGGNIQYF